A single sample is the source of the 13 T cell receptor beta chains below, sequenced in a study of blood T cell repertoires in COVID-19. Assay used: immunoSEQ multiplex PCR; TCRdb lists only in-frame clones, some missing. Among 250,000 to 300,000 clones listed, about 89% were seen once. Sequencing input: peripheral blood. These receptor sequences come from a man aged 50-59 years with acute or convalescent COVID-19.

J is TRBJ1-4 and V is TRBV3-1 (or the pseudogene TRBV3-2); D gene uncertain. V was cut by 1 base and J by 4 bases, with 7 bases left in between. Germline CDR1 and CDR2: LGHDT and YNNKEL (reference sequence). This CDR3 is 14 amino acids long. The CDR3 DNA follows: TGTGCCAGCAGCCAAGCCCCAGTTAATGAAAAACTGTTTTTT. It yields the protein CASSQAPVNEKLFF.

J is TRBJ1-2 and V is TRBV6-1; no clear D gene. Looked up from germline, CDR1 is MNHNS and CDR2 is SASEGT. This CDR3 spans 12 amino acids. V was cut by 3 bases and J by 4 bases, with 6 bases left in between. CDR3 coding DNA: TGTGCCAGCAGTGACAGATTCTATGGCTACACCTTC. It translates to CASSDRFYGYTF.

The chain joins TRBV9 to TRBJ2-7; a weak D match, TRBD1 (7 bases). The germline CDR1 and CDR2 sequences are SGDLS and YYNGEE. V lost 1 base, J lost 7 bases, and 15 bases lay in between. The CDR3 has 14 residues. The CDR3 protein is CASSVLSQGGEQYF. CDR3 DNA: TGTGCCAGCAGCGTATTGAGTCAGGGGGGTGAGCAGTACTTC. The complete variable domain, with remaining parts taken from reference TRBV9 and TRBJ2-7, reads DSGVTQTPKHLITATGQRVTLRCSPRSGDLSVYWYQQSLDQGLQFLIQYYNGEERAKGNILERFSAQQFPDLHSELNLSSLELGDSALYFCASSVLSQGGEQYFGPGTRLTVT.

This rearrangement joins TRBV21-1 to TRBJ2-2; no DNA check was done on the table's D call, TRBD1. TRBV21-1 is shown as a pseudogene. The CDR3 totals 17 residues. The CDR3 coding sequence is TGTGCCAGCAGCAAAGCTAGGGGCCCAGCGAACACCGGGGAGCTGTTTTTT. It yields the protein CASSKARGPANTGELFF.

The chain has TRBV6-5 and TRBJ2-7, with 7 bases matching TRBD1. V shed 5 bases and J 2 bases; nucleotides not matched to a gene: 9. Germline loops: CDR1 MNHEY, CDR2 SVGAGI. The CDR3 contains 15 residues. The chain's CDR3 is CASSPPRDRPYEQYF. In DNA, the CDR3 is TGTGCCAGCAGTCCCCCCCGGGACAGACCCTACGAGCAGTACTTC.

The rearrangement uses TRBV5-6 and TRBJ1-1; D is unresolved. The V end lost 4 bases, the J end lost 4 bases, and 14 bases lay between the germline ends. Germline CDR1 reads SGHDT; CDR2 reads YYEEEE. This CDR3 has 14 amino acids. The CDR3 region is CASSGPVAGTEAFF. The CDR3 nucleotides read TGTGCCAGCAGCGGGCCGGTGGCAGGCACTGAAGCTTTCTTT.

This chain connects TRBV19 to TRBJ2-2; maybe TRBD1 (5 bases). Trimming stripped 4 bases from V and 2 bases from J, with 11 bases between. The CDR3 spans 15 residues. Germline V gene sequence: CDR1 LNHDA, CDR2 SQIVND (reference sequence). The CDR3 nucleotides read TGTGCCAGTAGTAAGGGGCGGCTCAACACCGGGGAGCTGTTTTTT. Translating gives CASSKGRLNTGELFF.

The genes are TRBV9 and TRBJ2-7; the D gene is possibly TRBD2 (6 bases). This CDR3 has 14 residues. Trimming stripped 0 bases from V and 7 bases from J, with 14 bases between. Germline CDR1 SGDLS, CDR2 YYNGEE. CDR3 in DNA: TGTGCCAGCAGCGTAGTCTCCGGGGGAGGAGAGCAGTACTTC. It specifies CASSVVSGGGEQYF.

V gene TRBV2 combines with J gene TRBJ2-7; 8 bases map to TRBD1. Trimming at V came to 3 bases and at J to 5 bases, leaving 6 bases not matched to a gene. There are 14 residues in the CDR3. Germline V CDR1 and CDR2: SNHLY, FYNNEI. The CDR3 loop is CASSDRTGHDEQYF. The DNA for the CDR3 is TGTGCCAGCAGTGACCGGACAGGGCACGACGAGCAGTACTTC.

The chain carries TRBV9 and TRBJ2-7; the D gene is possibly TRBD2 (6 bases). CDR1 SGDLS and CDR2 YYNGEE come from the germline V gene. V lost 0 bases and J lost 5, with 12 bases in between. The CDR3 extends over 14 amino acids. In nucleotides, the CDR3 is TGTGCCAGCAGCGTAGGGGGGGTCCAGAACGAGCAGTACTTC. This codes for CASSVGGVQNEQYF.

The CDR3 DNA follows: TGTGCCAGCAGCCAAGAGAGCCGGGGTGACGGCTACACCTTC. Protein sequence: CASSQESRGDGYTF. The chain has TRBV3-1 (or the pseudogene TRBV3-2) and TRBJ1-2; D is unresolved. Trimming shortened V by 0 bases and J by 8 bases, and 13 bases separated the two germline ends. CDR1 is LGHDT, CDR2 YNNKEL, per germline (reference sequence). This CDR3 has 14 residues.

This rearrangement joins TRBV7-9 to TRBJ2-7; TRBD2 aligns across 10 bases. CDR1 is SEHNR and CDR2 is FQNEAQ in the germline V gene (reference sequence). V lost 4 bases and J lost 6; bases outside the gene matches: 9. The CDR3 totals 15 residues. The CDR3 is CASSSRAGGPLEQYF. The CDR3 nucleotides are TGTGCCAGCAGCTCCAGAGCGGGGGGGCCTCTCGAGCAGTACTTC.

This chain joins TRBV6-5 and TRBJ2-3, with 8 bases lining up with TRBD1. The J segment lost 5 bases and the V segment lost 6 bases, leaving 7 bases of the junction unmatched. The V gene's germline CDR1 is MNHEY and CDR2 SVGAGI. This CDR3 comprises 14 residues. CDR3 amino acids: CASSFQGARDTQYF. DNA of the CDR3: TGTGCCAGCAGCTTTCAGGGGGCTAGAGATACGCAGTATTTT.